Described below is a single T cell receptor (beta chain) sequence and its context. These data are taken from a study of blood T cell repertoires in COVID-19. As for the study in general: There were acute and convalescent COVID-19 samples, and they came from the United States, Italy and Spain.

Original processing methods: Amplified reference gene primers provided the basis for estimating nucleated cell counts. Clones were sequenced by immunoSEQ multiplex PCR, and TCRdb holds only the in-frame ones, with some missing. V, J and clone size are those of that table, while D and trimming were read from the DNA. This sample has roughly 230,000 clones, with 90% found just once. Sequenced: peripheral blood. This clonotype was obtained from a woman in her sixties with COVID-19, enrolled during active disease.

This CDR3 is CASSQDSYNQPQHF. As DNA, the CDR3 is TGCGCCAGCAGCCAAGATAGTTACAATCAGCCCCAGCATTTT. V and J are TRBV4-3 and TRBJ1-5; D is unresolved. From germline, CDR1 is LGHNA and CDR2 YSLEER. This CDR3 has 14 amino acids. Trimming pared 0 bases from V and 3 bases from J, leaving 6 bases between.